This T cell receptor beta chain comes out of a study of T cells in Graves' hyperthyroidism and ophthalmopathy. Study-level background: Sampling of peripheral blood happened at initial diagnosis, prior to any treatment.

Not enrolled were patients with uncontrolled infection, other autoimmune disease, pregnancy or lactation. Diagnostic assessment was based on clinical symptoms, serum thyroxine and TRAb, thyroid ultrasound and orbital computed tomography. Amplification of TCR beta CDR3 regions was performed using RNA transcripts as template. HTBI primers were employed in a first-round RT-PCR of the TCR CDR3. TCRdb reprocessed the multiplex PCR reads via MiXCR and lists one record per CDR3 protein. The table lists under 400,000 distinct CDR3 sequences, about 20% of them singletons. Many counts were recorded for this clonotype. Its target is not known. Study outcomes and limitations: The majority of expanded thyroid clonotypes above 0.001 also appeared in blood.

J gave up 8 bases and V 6 bases, and 10 bases lay outside the gene matches. The CDR3 covers 15 residues. The sequenced sample was blood. The chain joins TRBV12-3 or TRBV12-4 to TRBJ2-1; 10 bases are shared with TRBD1. The clonotype was recovered from a woman in her forties or fifties with Graves' hyperthyroidism. CDR3 sequence: CASSRAGQGIYEQFF. The CDR3 bases are TGTGCCAGCAGCCGTGCGGGACAGGGGATATATGAGCAGTTCTTC.